The 8 T cell receptor beta chains presented below share a single source sample, sequenced in a study of blood T cell repertoires in COVID-19. Using immunoSEQ multiplex PCR, the repertoire was profiled, and TCRdb retains in-frame clones only, with some absent. Of fewer than 150,000 clones listed, around 83% are singletons. Sequencing input: peripheral blood. Every receptor here comes from a human donor in a cohort sampled during active COVID-19.

This chain joins TRBV30 and TRBJ1-2; no clear D gene. CDR1 and CDR2 (germline): GTSNPN, SVGIG (reference sequence). Between the trimmed V and J ends, which lost 1 base and 1 base, there was a span of 7 bases. This CDR3 has 13 residues. The CDR3 is CAWSGGGNYGYTF. The CDR3 region has the DNA TGTGCCTGGAGTGGTGGCGGTAACTATGGCTACACCTTC.

This chain connects TRBV10-2 to TRBJ2-2; a possible D gene is TRBD2 (6 bases). Germline lookup yields CDR1 WSHSY and CDR2 SAAADI. The CDR3 covers 14 residues. Trimming stripped 11 bases from V and 1 base from J, with 14 bases between. Here the CDR3 reads CAAATSLNTGELFF. CDR3 nucleotides: TGCGCCGCCGCTACTAGCCTGAACACCGGGGAGCTGTTTTTT.

This chain connects TRBV6-2 or TRBV6-3 to TRBJ2-7; tentatively, D is TRBD1 (5 bases). This CDR3 region has 15 residues. Trimming took 3 bases from V and 0 from J, leaving 12 bases between them. The germline V gene has CDR1 MNHEY and CDR2 SVGEGT. The CDR3 spells CASSYNRLSSYEQYV. CDR3 bases: TGTGCCAGCAGTTATAACAGGCTCTCCTCCTACGAGCAGTACGTC.

This clone was counted only a few times. This chain joins TRBV19 and TRBJ1-4; D is unclear. The CDR3 consists of 15 residues. V was shortened by 2 bases and J by 4 bases, with 11 bases between the two germline ends. The germline V gene has CDR1 LNHDA and CDR2 SQIVND (reference sequence). DNA of the CDR3: TGTGCCAGTAGTATAATGGCAGGCTTTAATGAAAAACTGTTTTTT. Its translation is CASSIMAGFNEKLFF.

The rearrangement uses TRBV7-3 and TRBJ2-5; perhaps TRBD2 as D (5 bases). The CDR3 has 15 residues. CDR1 and CDR2 from the germline V gene are SGHTA and FQGTGA. Trimming cost V 2 bases and J 2 bases, with 12 bases left between them. The CDR3 region is CASSLDRGRQETQYF. As DNA, the CDR3 is TGTGCCAGCAGCTTAGATCGGGGAAGACAAGAGACCCAGTACTTC.

This clone was seen once. This chain connects TRBV11-3 to TRBJ2-4; the match to TRBD2 covers 14 bases. Germline loops: CDR1 SGHNT, CDR2 YENEEA. Trimming cost V 5 bases and J 9 bases; bases outside gene matches: 9. CDR3 length equals 16 residues. The CDR3 region has the DNA TGTGCCAGCAGCCCCCGGACTAGCGGGAGGACTGGCATTCAGTACTTC. This gives the protein CASSPRTSGRTGIQYF. The whole variable domain, filled in from reference TRBV11-3 and TRBJ2-4, reads EAGVVQSPRYKIIEKKQPVAFWCNPISGHNTLYWYLQNLGQGPELLIRYENEEAVDDSQLPKDRFSAERLKGVDSTLKIQPAELGDSAVYLCASSPRTSGRTGIQYFGAGTRLSVL.

The chain is built from TRBV6-2 or TRBV6-3 and TRBJ1-1, with 9 bases fitting TRBD1. Looked up from germline, CDR1 is MNHEY and CDR2 is SVGEGT. The CDR3 totals 17 residues. J gave up 4 bases and V 4 bases, and 13 bases lay outside the gene matches. This CDR3 reads CASSSDRGVRLGTEAFF. DNA for the CDR3: TGTGCCAGCAGTTCGGACAGGGGCGTACGATTGGGCACTGAAGCTTTCTTT.

This chain connects TRBV7-7 to TRBJ2-5; 7 nucleotides agree with TRBD2. In germline, CDR1 is SSHAT, CDR2 FNYEAQ (reference sequence). V lost 1 base, J lost 5 bases, and 7 bases stayed unmatched. The CDR3 contains 15 residues. The CDR3 is CASSLDGRRGETQYF. The CDR3 DNA reads TGTGCCAGCAGCTTAGACGGGAGGCGTGGTGAGACCCAGTACTTC.